Listed here is a single T cell receptor beta chain. Its antigen is unidentified. These data originate in a study of cytomegalovirus exposure and HLA in healthy donors. Whole-study findings and limits: A list of 164 TCR beta chains associated with cytomegalovirus was given.

Germline lookup yields CDR1 MGHRA and CDR2 YSYEKL. V was shortened by 1 base and J by 3 bases, with 16 bases between the two germline ends. CDR3 length: 16 amino acids. From the roughly 110-subject validation cohort, which was separate from the approximately 670-subject first cohort, the donors were drawn. This table comes from immunoSEQ multiplex PCR, and its TCRdb copy is limited to in-frame clones, with some not included. The sample holds some 140,000 clones, 65% to 90% seen once. V gene TRBV4-1 combines with J gene TRBJ2-7; possible D gene TRBD2, 5 bases. Material: PBMCs. This receptor was taken from a man in his late teens or twenties in good health and CMV-seropositive. The CDR3 nucleotides are TGCGCCAGCAGCCAAGGTATGGCGGGTTTCAACTACGAGCAGTACTTC. This codes for CASSQGMAGFNYEQYF.